The next 27 T cell receptor beta chains were all read from a single sample in a study of blood T cell repertoires in COVID-19. Some clones are missing from TCRdb's copy, which holds only in-frame ones; the method was immunoSEQ multiplex PCR. The repertoire holds over 300,000 clones, approximately 85% seen once, with 1.5% to 2% in the top ten. The source material was peripheral blood. The receptors originated from a woman between 50 and 59 years old with acute or convalescent COVID-19.

J is TRBJ2-7 and V is TRBV5-1; 7 bases fit TRBD2. V was clipped by 0 bases and J by 2 bases; unmatched bases: 8. Germline CDR1 reads SGHRS; CDR2 reads YFSETQ. This CDR3 region has 16 residues. CDR3 sequence: CASSLGTSDTPYEQYF. The CDR3 nucleotides read TGCGCCAGCAGCTTGGGAACTAGCGACACCCCCTACGAGCAGTACTTC.

The V gene is TRBV19, the J gene TRBJ2-1; 9 bases line up with TRBD2. V shed 6 bases, J shed 7 bases, and the junction held 7 bases outside the gene matches. The CDR3 runs 14 residues. From germline, CDR1 is LNHDA and CDR2 SQIVND (reference sequence). CDR3 region: CASRPSGIRNEQFF. CDR3 DNA: TGTGCCAGTAGGCCTAGCGGGATAAGGAATGAGCAGTTCTTC.

Only one count was recorded for this clone. V gene TRBV15 combines with J gene TRBJ1-4, with D tentatively TRBD1 (5 bases). The V gene lost 0 bases and the J gene lost 10 bases, with 9 bases spanning the gap. The germline V gene encodes CDR1 LNHNV and CDR2 YYDKDF (reference sequence). CDR3 length: 13 residues. Written as DNA, the CDR3 is TGTGCCACCAGCAGAGATTTGGGGGGAAAACTGTTTTTT. It yields the protein CATSRDLGGKLFF.

This chain connects TRBV24-1 to TRBJ2-3, with 9 positions matching TRBD1. The CDR3 has 16 residues. V lost 0 bases to trimming and J lost 0 bases; unmatched junction nucleotides: 0. CDR1 is KGHDR, CDR2 SFDVKD, per germline. CDR3 DNA: TGTGCCACCAGTGATTTGGGGACAGGGAGCACAGATACGCAGTATTTT. Its protein is CATSDLGTGSTDTQYF.

The V call is TRBV28, the J call TRBJ2-5; 8 bases agree with TRBD2. This CDR3 comprises 16 residues. Germline V CDR1 and CDR2: MDHEN, SYDVKM. The V segment lost 4 bases and the J segment 1 base; nucleotides outside the gene matches: 8. DNA of the CDR3: TGTGCCAGCAGTTCGGACTTAGCGGGATTCCAAGAGACCCAGTACTTC. Translating it yields CASSSDLAGFQETQYF.

The chain employs TRBV5-4 and TRBJ2-3, with D possibly matching TRBD2 (6 bases). Germline V gene data show CDR1 as SGHNT and CDR2 as YYREEE (reference sequence). The CDR3 has 16 residues. Trimming pared 4 bases from V and 3 bases from J, leaving 18 bases between. The CDR3 sequence is CASSTATSRDTDTQYF. CDR3 in DNA: TGTGCCAGCAGCACCGCTACTAGCAGAGATACAGATACGCAGTATTTT. Full variable domain (rest looked up from reference TRBV5-4 and TRBJ2-3): ETGVTQSPTHLIKTRGQQVTLRCSSQSGHNTVSWYQQALGQGPQFIFQYYREEENGRGNFPPRFSGLQFPNYSSELNVNALELDDSALYLCASSTATSRDTDTQYFGPGTRLTVL.

The chain joins TRBV12-3 or TRBV12-4 to TRBJ1-1; 9 bases match TRBD1. CDR3 size: 13 residues. J lost 4 bases, V lost 6 bases, and 3 bases had no gene match. Here the CDR3 reads CASRTGGGTEAFF. As DNA, the CDR3 is TGTGCCAGCAGGACAGGGGGAGGCACTGAAGCTTTCTTT.

This chain connects TRBV24-1 to TRBJ2-5, with TRBD1 matching over 7 bases. Trimming cost V 8 bases and J 5 bases; bases outside gene matches: 7. The germline V gene encodes CDR1 KGHDR and CDR2 SFDVKD. The CDR3 totals 13 residues. The CDR3 DNA sequence: TGTGCCACCATAGAACAGGGGTCCGAGACCCAGTACTTC. This translates into CATIEQGSETQYF.

The V gene is TRBV9, the J gene TRBJ1-2; unclear D gene. This CDR3 region has 13 residues. Looked up from germline, CDR1 is SGDLS and CDR2 is YYNGEE. The V end was cut by 4 bases, the J end by 7 bases, with 14 bases between. The CDR3 DNA reads TGTGCCAGCAGCCCGGGTTCCCCGGGTGGCTACACCTTC. Protein product: CASSPGSPGGYTF.

In its sample, this clone was seen a few times. The chain links TRBV6-2 or TRBV6-3 to TRBJ1-2; tentatively, D is TRBD1 (6 bases). Germline V gives CDR1 MNHEY, CDR2 SVGEGT. V dropped 2 bases and J dropped 2 bases, with 12 bases sitting between them. The CDR3 is 15 residues long. This CDR3 is CASSYVGQPNYGYTF. Here the CDR3 DNA reads TGTGCCAGCAGTTACGTCGGACAGCCAAACTATGGCTACACCTTC.

V is TRBV19 and J is TRBJ2-7; D gene ambiguous. CDR3 size: 15 residues. Germline V lookup: CDR1 LNHDA, CDR2 SQIVND (reference sequence). Trimming shortened V by 3 bases and J by 0 bases, and 12 bases separated the two germline ends. The CDR3 is CASSIQNTVSYEQYF. DNA of the CDR3: TGTGCCAGTAGTATCCAAAACACAGTCTCCTACGAGCAGTACTTC.

The V and J genes are TRBV5-3 and TRBJ2-7; 7 nucleotides match TRBD2. TRBV5-3 is an ORF, and what it does is uncertain. The CDR3 totals 15 residues. V dropped 5 bases and J dropped 1; count of bases not matched to a gene: 9. The chain's CDR3 is CARSSAGTISYEQYF. CDR3 sequence (DNA): TGTGCCAGAAGTTCTGCCGGGACTATATCCTACGAGCAGTACTTC.

The chain couples TRBV30 to TRBJ1-2, with D tentatively TRBD1 (5 bases). This CDR3 has 16 residues. The ends were cut back, 4 bases at V and 1 base at J, with 19 bases in the middle. Germline assignment: CDR1 GTSNPN and CDR2 SVGIG (reference sequence). The CDR3 loop reads CAWITGGYTHNYGYTF. In DNA, the CDR3 is TGTGCCTGGATCACGGGGGGGTATACCCATAACTATGGCTACACCTTC.

CDR3 sequence (DNA): TGTGCCAGCAGTGACGATGGCAGAAGCACAGATACGCAGTATTTT. Translated, it gives CASSDDGRSTDTQYF. The genes are TRBV6-4 and TRBJ2-3, with unresolved D. The V and J ends lost 2 bases and 0 bases respectively, with 9 bases between them. CDR1 and CDR2 from the germline V gene are MRHNA and SNTAGT. The CDR3 consists of 15 residues.

The chain recombines TRBV29-1 with TRBJ2-5, with D possibly being TRBD1 (6 bases). Trimming stripped 3 bases from V and 5 bases from J, with 13 bases between. The CDR3 is made up of 13 amino acids. From germline, CDR1 is SQVTM and CDR2 ANQGSEA. CDR3 sequence reads: CSVDPGVGETQYF. The DNA of the CDR3 is TGCAGCGTTGACCCAGGGGTCGGCGAGACCCAGTACTTC.

The chain has TRBV3-1 (or the pseudogene TRBV3-2) and TRBJ1-4, with D uncertain. This CDR3 has 14 amino acids. V gave up 0 bases and J gave up 8 bases, with 10 bases separating them. Germline V gene lookup returns CDR1 LGHDT and CDR2 YNNKEL (reference sequence). CDR3: CASSQDRGGEKLFF. The CDR3 DNA is TGTGCCAGCAGCCAAGATCGAGGAGGGGAAAAACTGTTTTTT.

The rearrangement joins TRBV10-3 to TRBJ1-3; 10 bases are a match to TRBD1. The CDR3 contains 14 residues. Germline CDR1 and CDR2: ENHRY and SYGVKD. With 7 bases clipped from V and 4 bases from J, the junction kept 4 bases outside the gene matches. The CDR3 is CAITGTGDGNTIYF. The CDR3 DNA reads as TGTGCCATCACCGGGACAGGGGACGGAAACACCATATATTTT.

The V gene is TRBV10-3, the J gene TRBJ1-2; 11 bases match TRBD1. The junction had 1 base not matched to a gene; V was cut back by 11 bases and J by 5 bases. This CDR3 contains 11 residues. The germline V gene has CDR1 ENHRY and CDR2 SYGVKD. The CDR3 DNA is TGTGCCGGGACAGGGGGATATGGCTACACCTTC. As protein: CAGTGGYGYTF.

The chain employs TRBV7-6 and TRBJ1-3; D is unresolved. The V gene's germline CDR1 is SGHVS and CDR2 FNYEAQ. V gave up 4 bases and J gave up 4 bases, with 8 bases separating them. CDR3 length equals 13 residues. The CDR3 region is CASSSQLGNTIYF. The CDR3 nucleotides read TGTGCCAGCAGCTCCCAGTTGGGAAACACCATATATTTT.

This clone was observed a handful of times. V gene TRBV28 combines with J gene TRBJ2-2; D ambiguous. In germline, CDR1 is MDHEN, CDR2 SYDVKM. This CDR3 comprises 13 residues. Deletions cut 5 bases from V and 7 bases from J, with 11 bases between. CDR3 residues: CASSTNPYGELFF. The CDR3 DNA reads TGTGCCAGCAGTACCAACCCCTACGGGGAGCTGTTTTTT.

The rearrangement links TRBV27 to TRBJ2-1; TRBD2 matches at 12 bases. The germline V gene has CDR1 MNHEY and CDR2 SMNVEV (reference sequence). V lost 7 bases and J lost 5; bases outside the gene matches: 6. The CDR3 covers 15 residues. CDR3 loop: CASTRLAGVDNEQFF. The CDR3 nucleotides are TGTGCCAGCACCAGACTAGCGGGAGTTGACAATGAGCAGTTCTTC.

The CDR3 sequence is CASSTPGQGAIEQFF. CDR3 sequence (DNA): TGTGCCAGTAGTACACCGGGACAGGGGGCTATTGAGCAGTTCTTC. The chain has TRBV19 and TRBJ2-1; TRBD1 matches 12 bases. Germline trimming cut 4 bases from V and 9 bases from J; bases unmatched to any gene: 7. The CDR3 is made up of 15 amino acids. Germline-derived CDR1 and CDR2 are LNHDA and SQIVND (reference sequence).

The rearrangement joins TRBV27 to TRBJ2-1; TRBD2 matches 7 bases. Germline loops: CDR1 MNHEY, CDR2 SMNVEV (reference sequence). The CDR3 has 13 residues. V lost 3 bases and J lost 10; bases outside the gene matches: 6. The CDR3 is CASSLLGGPEQFF. CDR3 sequence (DNA): TGTGCCAGCAGTTTGTTGGGAGGGCCAGAGCAGTTCTTC.

The chain has TRBV6-1 and TRBJ2-2; TRBD2 matches 10 bases. This CDR3 is 16 amino acids long. The J segment lost 5 bases and the V segment lost 4 bases, leaving 7 bases of the junction unmatched. Germline V gene data show CDR1 as MNHNS and CDR2 as SASEGT. DNA for the CDR3: TGTGCCAGCAGTGGACAAGCGGGAGGGGCGACCGGGGAGCTGTTTTTT. As protein: CASSGQAGGATGELFF.

The V and J genes are TRBV5-6 and TRBJ2-3; 8 bases are shared with TRBD2. This CDR3 spans 16 amino acids. Trimming removed 3 bases from V and 1 base from J; junction bases left unmatched: 7. Germline CDR1 is SGHDT and CDR2 is YYEEEE. The CDR3 here is CASSSATSGGTDTQYF. DNA for the CDR3: TGTGCCAGCAGCTCCGCCACTAGCGGAGGCACAGATACGCAGTATTTT.

The sample holds one count of this clone. The chain uses TRBV5-4 and TRBJ1-3; D unclear. V was trimmed by 5 bases and J by 0 bases, leaving 18 bases between them. Germline V gives CDR1 SGHNT, CDR2 YYREEE (reference sequence). The CDR3 length is 17 residues. CDR3 sequence (DNA): TGTGCCAGCAGTCCCGGCGGGGTTGTCAGCTCTGGAAACACCATATATTTT. Protein product: CASSPGGVVSSGNTIYF. Variable domain in full (rest from reference TRBV5-4 and TRBJ1-3): ETGVTQSPTHLIKTRGQQVTLRCSSQSGHNTVSWYQQALGQGPQFIFQYYREEENGRGNFPPRFSGLQFPNYSSELNVNALELDDSALYLCASSPGGVVSSGNTIYFGEGSWLTVV.

V is TRBV5-8 and J is TRBJ2-7; D ambiguous. Trimming took off 0 bases at V and 1 base at J, with 8 bases between the two ends. CDR3 size: 14 residues. Germline V CDR1 and CDR2: SGHTS, YDEGEE. CDR3 in amino acids: CASSLEHFSYEQYF. DNA for the CDR3: TGTGCCAGCAGCTTGGAACATTTTTCCTACGAGCAGTACTTC.